This T cell receptor beta chain was documented in a study of blood T cell repertoires in COVID-19. Trimming took 5 bases from V and 7 from J; bases not matched to a gene: 4. The CDR3 consists of 12 residues. Per the germline V gene, CDR1 is MNHEY and CDR2 is SVGAGI. Method: immunoSEQ multiplex PCR; TCRdb's copy keeps in-frame clones and lacks some. The sample has about 98,000 clones; 75% to 85% are singletons. This clone was seen more than once but under ten times. This rearrangement joins TRBV6-5 to TRBJ1-2, with 7 bases aligning to TRBD1. Sequenced sample: peripheral blood. The clonotype was recovered from a man in his 70s with acute or convalescent COVID-19. CDR3 coding DNA: TGTGCCAGCAGTACTCGACAGGGTGGCTACACCTTC. Its translation: CASSTRQGGYTF.